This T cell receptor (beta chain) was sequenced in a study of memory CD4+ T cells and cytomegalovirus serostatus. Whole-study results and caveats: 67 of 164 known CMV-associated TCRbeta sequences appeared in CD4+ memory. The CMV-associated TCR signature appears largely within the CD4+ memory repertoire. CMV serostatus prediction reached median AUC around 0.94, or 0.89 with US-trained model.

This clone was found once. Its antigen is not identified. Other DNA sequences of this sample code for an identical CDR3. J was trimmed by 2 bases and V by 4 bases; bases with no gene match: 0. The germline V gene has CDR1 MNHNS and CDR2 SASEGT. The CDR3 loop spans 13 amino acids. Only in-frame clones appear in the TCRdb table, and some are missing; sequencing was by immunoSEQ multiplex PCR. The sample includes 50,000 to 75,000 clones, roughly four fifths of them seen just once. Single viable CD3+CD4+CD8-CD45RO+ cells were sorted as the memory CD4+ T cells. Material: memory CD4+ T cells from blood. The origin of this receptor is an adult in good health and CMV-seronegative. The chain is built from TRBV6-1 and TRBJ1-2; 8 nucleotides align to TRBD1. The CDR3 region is CASSGTGNYGYTF. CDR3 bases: TGTGCCAGCAGTGGGACAGGGAACTATGGCTACACCTTC.